This entry lists 28 T cell receptor beta chains sequenced from one sample in a study of graft-versus-host responses after intestinal transplantation. These TCRs are of unknown antigen specificity. Using immunoSEQ multiplex PCR, the repertoire was profiled, and TCRdb retains in-frame clones only, with some absent. The data hold 85,000 to 100,000 clones, with 85% to 95% observed a single time. Sequencing used unstimulated CD8+ T cells sorted from spleen or lymph node cells, obtained before transplant. The receptors here all came from a human donor who was the organ donor for an intestinal transplant.

The V gene is TRBV27, the J gene TRBJ2-7; tentative D call: TRBD2 (6 bases). Germline CDR1 and CDR2: MNHEY and SMNVEV (reference sequence). The CDR3 consists of 16 residues. V lost 3 bases to trimming and J lost 2 bases, with 17 bases between them. CDR3 region: CASSLGFGGIPYEQYF. As DNA, the CDR3 is TGTGCCAGCAGTTTGGGTTTTGGAGGGATCCCCTACGAGCAGTACTTC.

V gene TRBV7-9 combines with J gene TRBJ2-1; TRBD2 matches at 8 bases. The junction had 1 base not matched to a gene; V was cut back by 0 bases and J by 3 bases. The CDR3 consists of 15 residues. From germline, CDR1 is SEHNR and CDR2 FQNEAQ (reference sequence). The CDR3 DNA sequence: TGTGCCAGCAGCTTAGCTAGCGGGGTCTACAATGAGCAGTTCTTC. Amino acid sequence: CASSLASGVYNEQFF.

The V and J genes are TRBV13 and TRBJ1-1; 8 nucleotides line up with TRBD1. This CDR3 has 11 residues. The V gene's germline CDR1 is PRHDT and CDR2 FYEKMQ (reference sequence). V gave up 5 bases and J gave up 8 bases; unmatched junction bases: 1. The CDR3, as DNA: TGTGCCAGCAGCGGGACAGGAGAAGCTTTCTTT. Amino acids: CASSGTGEAFF.

This chain joins TRBV2 and TRBJ1-4; D unresolved. V lost 7 bases and J lost 8, with 8 bases in between. The CDR3 is made up of 11 amino acids. The V gene's germline CDR1 is SNHLY and CDR2 FYNNEI. CDR3 in amino acids: CASKAEEKLFF. The CDR3 DNA reads as TGTGCCAGCAAAGCGGAGGAAAAACTGTTTTTT.

This clone has a single count. The chain recombines TRBV28 with TRBJ1-5, with D unclear. There are 16 residues in the CDR3. The V end was cut by 6 bases, the J end by 2 bases, with 17 bases between. Germline-derived CDR1 and CDR2 are MDHEN and SYDVKM. The CDR3 DNA follows: TGTGCCAGCAGGTTAGGTCCCGGGTGGGGCAATCAGCCCCAGCATTTT. It encodes CASRLGPGWGNQPQHF. Together with reference TRBV28 and TRBJ1-5, the CDR3 gives the full variable domain: DVKVTQSSRYLVKRTGEKVFLECVQDMDHENMFWYRQDPGLGLRLIYFSYDVKMKEKGDIPEGYSVSREKKERFSLILESASTNQTSMYLCASRLGPGWGNQPQHFGDGTRLSIL.

V and J are TRBV7-6 and TRBJ2-7; weak D call: TRBD2 (5 bases). CDR1 and CDR2 from the germline V gene are SGHVS and FNYEAQ. CDR3 size: 14 residues. V was trimmed by 1 base and J by 0 bases, leaving 7 bases between them. The CDR3 region has the DNA TGTGCCAGCAGCTTAGTCGACTACTCCTACGAGCAGTACTTC. This translates into CASSLVDYSYEQYF.

This chain uses TRBV19 with TRBJ2-7; D ambiguous. Germline loops: CDR1 LNHDA, CDR2 SQIVND (reference sequence). The ends were cut back, 0 bases at V and 4 bases at J, with 7 bases in the middle. The CDR3 length is 13 residues. CDR3 amino acids: CASSIDINYEQYF. DNA for the CDR3: TGTGCCAGTAGTATAGATATTAATTACGAGCAGTACTTC.

This chain links TRBV6-5 with TRBJ2-2, with a possible D match to TRBD2 (7 bases). This CDR3 contains 14 residues. CDR1 and CDR2 (germline): MNHEY, SVGAGI. Between the trimmed V and J ends, which lost 6 bases and 5 bases, there was a span of 13 bases. CDR3 region: CASRGGLETGELFF. The CDR3 bases are TGTGCCAGCAGGGGGGGGCTTGAGACCGGGGAGCTGTTTTTT.

The table lists this clone with a count of one. The chain is built from TRBV29-1 and TRBJ2-1, with D possibly being TRBD2 (6 bases). Germline-derived CDR1 and CDR2 are SQVTM and ANQGSEA. V was clipped by 5 bases and J by 7 bases, with 18 bases between them. This CDR3 comprises 14 residues. CDR3 amino acids: CSVKGLPVGNEQFF. CDR3 in DNA: TGCAGCGTTAAAGGACTACCCGTCGGGAATGAGCAGTTCTTC.

This rearrangement joins TRBV30 to TRBJ2-7, with 7 nucleotides matching TRBD2. CDR1 and CDR2 from the germline V gene are GTSNPN and SVGIG (reference sequence). V lost 5 bases, J lost 9 bases, and 4 bases stayed unmatched. The CDR3 has 10 amino acids. CDR3 coding DNA: TGTGCCTGGGGGGAGGGACGGCAGTACTTC. Residues: CAWGEGRQYF.

The chain links TRBV9 to TRBJ1-3; a weak D match, TRBD1 (5 bases). The CDR3 totals 20 residues. Trimming cost V 0 bases and J 0 bases, with 22 bases left between them. The germline gives CDR1 SGDLS, CDR2 YYNGEE. CDR3 sequence reads: CASSVAATGLPLISGNTIYF. CDR3 in DNA: TGTGCCAGCAGCGTAGCGGCCACAGGATTACCCCTAATCTCTGGAAACACCATATATTTT.

This chain uses TRBV27 with TRBJ2-1; D gene ambiguous. The CDR3 loop spans 13 amino acids. Germline CDR1 reads MNHEY; CDR2 reads SMNVEV (reference sequence). V was pared by 3 bases and J by 5 bases, with 8 bases between. The CDR3 coding sequence is TGTGCCAGCAGTTTTTCGTCAGACAATGAGCAGTTCTTC. Translating gives CASSFSSDNEQFF.

This chain links TRBV4-1 with TRBJ1-2; D perhaps matches TRBD1 (5 bases). Deletions cut 0 bases from V and 4 bases from J, with 24 bases between. The CDR3 contains 19 residues. Germline V CDR1 and CDR2: MGHRA, YSYEKL. CDR3 DNA: TGCGCCAGCAGCCAAGATACGCTCGCGTGGGGGAGGAGTGGCTATGGCTACACCTTC. Translating gives CASSQDTLAWGRSGYGYTF.

The chain couples TRBV5-5 to TRBJ1-1; D unclear. The V end was cut by 0 bases, the J end by 4 bases, with 10 bases between. The CDR3 has 14 residues. Looked up from germline, CDR1 is SGHKS and CDR2 is YYEKEE (reference sequence). The CDR3 sequence: CASSLGPPGTEAFF. CDR3 DNA sequence: TGTGCCAGCAGCTTGGGACCTCCGGGCACTGAAGCTTTCTTT.

V gene TRBV6-1 combines with J gene TRBJ1-1; D is unresolved. With 7 bases removed from V and 3 bases from J, the gap between germline ends came to 12 bases. The CDR3 covers 13 residues. Germline CDR1 and CDR2: MNHNS and SASEGT. The CDR3 DNA follows: TGTGCCAGCATCGGACTCTTGGACACTGAAGCTTTCTTT. It codes for CASIGLLDTEAFF.

This chain links TRBV7-9 with TRBJ1-2; 9 bases map to TRBD1. V was clipped by 5 bases and J by 8 bases; unmatched bases: 18. The CDR3 has 17 amino acids. Germline CDR1 is SEHNR and CDR2 is FQNEAQ (reference sequence). Here the CDR3 DNA reads TGTGCCAGCAGCCTACTGGGCCCCGACAGGGGGGGTAAGGGCTACACCTTC. This translates into CASSLLGPDRGGKGYTF.

The chain joins TRBV5-5 to TRBJ2-5; 11 bases are a match to TRBD1. The V segment lost 4 bases and the J segment 5 bases; nucleotides outside the gene matches: 4. This CDR3 region has 14 residues. The germline gives CDR1 SGHKS, CDR2 YYEKEE (reference sequence). CDR3 DNA: TGTGCCAGCAGCGTGGGGACAGGGGGGGAGACCCAGTACTTC. It yields the protein CASSVGTGGETQYF. Filled out from reference TRBV5-5 and TRBJ2-5, the complete variable domain reads DAGVTQSPTHLIKTRGQQVTLRCSPISGHKSVSWYQQVLGQGPQFIFQYYEKEERGRGNFPDRFSARQFPNYSSELNVNALLLGDSALYLCASSVGTGGETQYFGPGTRLLVL.

The gene calls are TRBV9 and TRBJ2-3; D is perhaps TRBD1 (5 bases). This CDR3 is 13 amino acids long. V was clipped by 6 bases and J by 6 bases, with 14 bases between them. Germline V gene sequence: CDR1 SGDLS, CDR2 YYNGEE. CDR3 DNA sequence: TGTGCCAGCAAGGGGAACTTAGAGGATACGCAGTATTTT. Its translation is CASKGNLEDTQYF.

The J gene is TRBJ2-5, the V gene TRBV5-6, with 8 bases lining up with TRBD1. CDR1 and CDR2 from the germline V gene are SGHDT and YYEEEE. There are 14 residues in the CDR3. J gave up 5 bases and V 4 bases, and 7 bases lay outside the gene matches. The CDR3 loop reads CASSPRGQDETQYF. The CDR3 DNA reads as TGTGCCAGCAGCCCCAGGGGACAGGATGAGACCCAGTACTTC. Based on the CDR3 plus reference TRBV5-6 and TRBJ2-5, the full variable domain is DAGVTQSPTHLIKTRGQQVTLRCSPKSGHDTVSWYQQALGQGPQFIFQYYEEEERQRGNFPDRFSGHQFPNYSSELNVNALLLGDSALYLCASSPRGQDETQYFGPGTRLLVL.

The V and J genes are TRBV7-2 and TRBJ2-7, with a tentative D call TRBD2 (6 bases). The CDR3 contains 14 residues. CDR1 and CDR2 (germline): SGHTA, FQGNSA. V was trimmed by 3 bases and J by 1 base, leaving 10 bases between them. The CDR3 is CASSFSGISYEQYF. The DNA for the CDR3 is TGTGCCAGCAGCTTTAGCGGCATTTCCTACGAGCAGTACTTC.

This clone has more than one count but fewer than ten. This chain links TRBV5-4 with TRBJ1-1, with no clear D. Trimming removed 0 bases at V and 1 base at J, with 4 bases between. In germline, CDR1 is SGHNT, CDR2 YYREEE (reference sequence). The CDR3 contains 13 residues. In DNA, the CDR3 is TGTGCCAGCAGCTTGGTCAGGAACACTGAAGCTTTCTTT. The encoded protein is CASSLVRNTEAFF.

The chain uses TRBV29-1 and TRBJ1-2, with D possibly being TRBD1 (5 bases). V shed 3 bases and J shed 4 bases, with 15 bases lying between them. CDR3 size: 14 residues. Germline loops: CDR1 SQVTM, CDR2 ANQGSEA. The CDR3: CSVDLAGNFYGYTF. The CDR3 DNA reads as TGCAGCGTTGATTTAGCAGGGAATTTCTATGGCTACACCTTC.

Only one count was recorded for this clone. The chain combines TRBV30 with TRBJ2-1; D might be TRBD2 (5 bases). Germline V gives CDR1 GTSNPN, CDR2 SVGIG (reference sequence). The CDR3 extends over 15 amino acids. Trimming cost V 5 bases and J 2 bases, with 16 bases left between them. The DNA of the CDR3 is TGTGCCTGGTCGGAAGGGAGTCGGACCTACAATGAGCAGTTCTTC. It yields the protein CAWSEGSRTYNEQFF.

This sequence joins TRBV7-3 and TRBJ2-1; a weak D match, TRBD2 (7 bases). V lost 1 base and J 6 bases, leaving 16 bases between the germline ends. The CDR3 is 16 residues long. Germline CDR1 reads SGHTA; CDR2 reads FQGTGA. The CDR3 DNA sequence: TGTGCCAGCAGCTTAAGCGGGGGCGGTCTCGGCAATGAGCAGTTCTTC. Translation gives CASSLSGGGLGNEQFF.

The count of this clone is one. The gene calls are TRBV6-4 and TRBJ1-1, with D maybe TRBD1 (5 bases). The germline CDR1 and CDR2 sequences are MRHNA and SNTAGT. Trimming removed 6 bases from V and 0 bases from J, with 8 bases in between. The CDR3 length is 13 residues. DNA for the CDR3: TGTGCCAGCAGAGCGGGGCTGAACACTGAAGCTTTCTTT. Translation: CASRAGLNTEAFF.

The table lists this clone with a count of one. This rearrangement joins TRBV11-2 to TRBJ2-1, with TRBD2 identical over 10 bases. Unmatched junction bases numbered 7, after V lost 4 bases and J lost 1 base. The CDR3 is made up of 17 amino acids. CDR1 is SGHAT and CDR2 is FQNNGV in the germline V gene. The CDR3: CASSYDTSGASYNEQFF. Written as DNA, the CDR3 is TGTGCCAGCAGCTACGATACTAGCGGGGCGTCCTACAATGAGCAGTTCTTC. Variable domain in full (rest from reference TRBV11-2 and TRBJ2-1): EAGVAQSPRYKIIEKRQSVAFWCNPISGHATLYWYQQILGQGPKLLIQFQNNGVVDDSQLPKDRFSAERLKGVDSTLKIQPAKLEDSAVYLCASSYDTSGASYNEQFFGPGTRLTVL.

Worth noting for this clone: At one end the junction does not follow the germline gene, possibly because of a read error. The chain carries TRBV7-7 and TRBJ2-5; 9 bases map to TRBD1. The CDR3 is made up of 14 amino acids. Per germline, CDR1 SSHAT and CDR2 FNYEAQ (reference sequence). CDR3 DNA: TGTGCTAGCAGCTTAGGGACAGGGCAAGAGACCCAGTACTTC. This translates into CASSLGTGQETQYF.

V and J are TRBV5-5 and TRBJ2-2; D remains unclear. V was clipped by 0 bases and J by 6 bases, with 6 bases between them. The CDR3 has 13 amino acids. Germline-derived CDR1 and CDR2 are SGHKS and YYEKEE (reference sequence). The CDR3 DNA sequence: TGTGCCAGCAGCTTGGTTACAGCCGGGGAGCTGTTTTTT. As protein: CASSLVTAGELFF.